Given below is one T cell receptor (beta chain) in context. The source of the sample is a study of cytomegalovirus exposure and HLA in healthy donors. The PCR made use of 60 Vbeta and 13 Jbeta primers. Sequencing was performed with immunoSEQ multiplex PCR; in TCRdb, only in-frame clones are kept and a portion is missing. The repertoire holds 80,000 or so clones, with roughly 63% as singletons. Material: PBMCs. The source of this sequence is a man aged 30-40 years in good health and CMV-seropositive.

CDR3 region: CASSSNRVDEQYF. The CDR3 bases are TGTGCCAGCAGTTCCAACAGGGTCGACGAGCAGTACTTC. This chain uses TRBV28 with TRBJ2-7; D perhaps matches TRBD1 (6 bases). Germline CDR1 reads MDHEN; CDR2 reads SYDVKM. The CDR3 totals 13 residues. Trimming shortened V by 4 bases and J by 5 bases, and 12 bases separated the two germline ends.